These 21 T cell receptor beta chains were all obtained from the same sample, sequenced in a study of shared clonotypes between healthy human individuals. The assay was immunoSEQ multiplex PCR, and TCRdb's table has in-frame clones only and misses some. Of fewer than 650,000 clones in the sample, around 80% were seen once. Sequencing was carried out using PBMCs. These receptors were collected from a woman aged 40 to 50 in good health. Some clones in this sample may be carry-over from other donors' samples.

This clone was seen only a few times. CDR3 coding DNA: TGTGCCACCAGCAGAAGGGAGGGGAAGCAGTACTTC. Protein sequence: CATSRREGKQYF. The rearrangement joins TRBV15 to TRBJ2-7, with 7 bases lining up with TRBD2. CDR1 is LNHNV, CDR2 YYDKDF, per germline (reference sequence). With 2 bases clipped from V and 8 bases from J, the junction kept 3 bases outside the gene matches. The CDR3 length is 12 residues.

The V call is TRBV10-1, the J call TRBJ1-3; D might be TRBD1 (5 bases). The CDR3 contains 18 residues. The V gene lost 0 bases and the J gene lost 0 bases, with 15 bases spanning the gap. CDR1 and CDR2 from the germline V gene are WNHNN and SYGVQD (reference sequence). CDR3 amino acids: CASSESAGPSISGNTIYF. For the CDR3, the DNA is TGCGCCAGCAGTGAGTCGGCAGGGCCATCAATCTCTGGAAACACCATATATTTT.

In regard to this clone: A much larger clone differs by one base, so this may be a read error. The genes are TRBV6-6 and TRBJ1-1; tentatively, D is TRBD1 (5 bases). The CDR3 runs to 13 residues. The V end was cut by 6 bases, the J end by 1 base, with 9 bases between. Germline values: CDR1 MNHNY, CDR2 SVGAGI (reference sequence). The DNA for the CDR3 is TGTGCCAGCAGCACCACAGGGAACACTGAAGCTTTCTTT. Translating it yields CASSTTGNTEAFF.

The V and J genes are TRBV28 and TRBJ1-2; a possible D gene is TRBD1 (5 bases). In germline, CDR1 is MDHEN, CDR2 SYDVKM. The length of the CDR3 is 13 residues. Between the trimmed V and J ends, which lost 8 bases and 7 bases, there was a span of 17 bases. In nucleotides, the CDR3 is TGTGCCAGCGGGCGTTCGGGGGGGTTTGGCTACACCTTC. This encodes CASGRSGGFGYTF.

The chain recombines TRBV7-3 with TRBJ2-7; 8 bases match TRBD1. Germline V lookup: CDR1 SGHTA, CDR2 FQGTGA. V trimming: 0 bases; J trimming: 5 bases; junction bases outside the gene matches: 12. This CDR3 has 17 amino acids. CDR3 DNA sequence: TGTGCCAGCAGCTTAACATCCGTGCAGGGGGCTTCCCACGAGCAGTACTTC. Protein: CASSLTSVQGASHEQYF.

V usage is TRBV6-1 and J usage is TRBJ1-2; 7 bases align to TRBD1. The ends lost 6 bases at V and 0 bases at J; junction bases unmatched: 4. Germline loops: CDR1 MNHNS, CDR2 SASEGT. There are 14 residues in the CDR3. The chain's CDR3 is CASRLGQSNYGYTF. The CDR3 coding sequence is TGTGCCAGCAGGCTGGGACAGTCTAACTATGGCTACACCTTC.

This clone was found once. This chain links TRBV19 with TRBJ2-2; D perhaps matches TRBD2 (6 bases). Germline CDR1 LNHDA, CDR2 SQIVND (reference sequence). This CDR3 is built from 16 residues. V lost 6 bases and J 1 base, leaving 15 bases between the germline ends. CDR3 DNA: TGTGCCAGTAGCTATGGGGATAGCGGGAACACCGGGGAGCTGTTTTTT. Amino acid sequence: CASSYGDSGNTGELFF.

As regards this clone: It is likely a read error: a sequence one base away is far more abundant. V gene TRBV10-2 combines with J gene TRBJ1-5, with a weak D call TRBD1 (6 bases). The CDR3 runs 15 residues. CDR1 is WSHSY, CDR2 SAAADI, per germline. Trimming took off 2 bases at V and 2 bases at J, with 10 bases between the two ends. The CDR3 DNA reads TGCGCCAGCAGTGAGGACAGGACCTGCAATCAGCCCCAGCATTTT. Protein sequence: CASSEDRTCNQPQHF.

The chain links TRBV18 to TRBJ1-1; D might be TRBD1 (6 bases). The V end was cut by 3 bases, the J end by 0 bases, with 17 bases between. Germline lookup yields CDR1 KGHSH and CDR2 LQKENI. This CDR3 region has 17 residues. In nucleotides, the CDR3 is TGTGCCAGCTCACCGGTGCCCCCGGGACACCTGAACACTGAAGCTTTCTTT. It specifies CASSPVPPGHLNTEAFF.

The V and J genes are TRBV10-3 and TRBJ2-1; 7 positions match TRBD1. Trimming cost V 7 bases and J 4 bases; bases outside gene matches: 4. Germline CDR1 reads ENHRY; CDR2 reads SYGVKD. The CDR3 has 13 residues. CDR3 DNA sequence: TGTGCCATCACCCAGGGACAGTACAATGAGCAGTTCTTC. This sequence encodes CAITQGQYNEQFF.

The chain carries TRBV5-4 and TRBJ2-3; 7 bases map to TRBD1. The germline gives CDR1 SGHNT, CDR2 YYREEE (reference sequence). With V trimmed by 2 bases and J by 0 bases, 3 bases remained unmatched. The CDR3 loop spans 15 amino acids. The CDR3 sequence is CASSFRQGSTDTQYF. CDR3 sequence (DNA): TGTGCCAGCAGCTTCAGACAGGGTAGCACAGATACGCAGTATTTT.

V gene TRBV7-6 combines with J gene TRBJ2-1; 8 bases align to TRBD2. The CDR3 covers 18 residues. CDR1 and CDR2 from the germline V gene are SGHVS and FNYEAQ. V shed 0 bases and J 8 bases; nucleotides not matched to a gene: 15. The CDR3 DNA is TGTGCCAGCAGCTTAGCGTATTTTCCACGGGAGGGCCTCGATGAGCAGTTCTTC. Translated, it gives CASSLAYFPREGLDEQFF.

This clone was observed a single time. The V call is TRBV7-2, the J call TRBJ1-1; TRBD1 is a possible D gene (6 bases). V lost 3 bases and J lost 3, with 11 bases in between. This CDR3 has 14 amino acids. From germline, CDR1 is SGHTA and CDR2 FQGNSA. CDR3: CASSLNRADTEAFF. The DNA for the CDR3 is TGTGCCAGCAGCTTGAACAGGGCCGACACTGAAGCTTTCTTT. The full variable domain, with the rest looked up from reference TRBV7-2 and TRBJ1-1, is GAGVSQSPSNKVTEKGKDVELRCDPISGHTALYWYRQSLGQGLEFLIYFQGNSAPDKSGLPSDRFSAERTGGSVSTLTIQRTQQEDSAVYLCASSLNRADTEAFFGQGTRLTVV.

V is TRBV6-5 and J is TRBJ1-2; 7 bases are a match to TRBD1. V was clipped by 6 bases and J by 8 bases; unmatched bases: 9. The V gene's germline CDR1 is MNHEY and CDR2 SVGAGI. The CDR3 runs 13 residues. CDR3 sequence reads: CASRGGGLGGYTF. CDR3 sequence (DNA): TGTGCCAGCAGGGGAGGGGGCCTGGGAGGCTACACCTTC.

The V and J genes are TRBV7-2 and TRBJ2-1; a possible D gene is TRBD1 (5 bases). Trimming pared 5 bases from V and 4 bases from J, leaving 15 bases between. CDR1 is SGHTA and CDR2 is FQGNSA in the germline V gene. CDR3 length equals 15 residues. CDR3 in amino acids: CASSPQGPDYNEQFF. For the CDR3, the DNA is TGTGCCAGCAGCCCCCAGGGCCCGGATTACAATGAGCAGTTCTTC.

In the case of this clone: The junction and the germline gene differ at one end; a read error may be behind it. Other DNA sequences in the sample encode the same CDR3. The V gene is TRBV19, the J gene TRBJ2-7, with a tentative D call TRBD2 (6 bases). CDR3 length equals 16 residues. CDR1 and CDR2 from the germline V gene are LNHDA and SQIVND (reference sequence). The CDR3: CASSIGAGTGEDEQYF. CDR3 coding DNA: TGTGCCAGCAGTATAGGGGCTGGGACGGGGGAAGACGAGCAGTACTTC.

A remark on this clone: The sample has other DNA sequences that encode this CDR3 too. CDR3 nucleotide sequence: TGTGCCAGTAGTATAGGTCAGGGCTTCTACGAGCAGTACTTC. It yields the protein CASSIGQGFYEQYF. The V and J genes are TRBV19 and TRBJ2-7, with D possibly matching TRBD1 (5 bases). The CDR3 is 14 residues long. From germline, CDR1 is LNHDA and CDR2 SQIVND (reference sequence). The germline V and J ends were trimmed by 1 base and 3 bases, with 10 bases remaining between them.

The chain employs TRBV5-4 and TRBJ1-4; 11 bases line up with TRBD1. The length of the CDR3 is 15 residues. The J segment lost 8 bases and the V segment lost 3 bases, leaving 6 bases of the junction unmatched. Looked up from germline, CDR1 is SGHNT and CDR2 is YYREEE (reference sequence). CDR3: CASSWGTGGNEKLFF. The CDR3 bases are TGTGCCAGCAGCTGGGGGACAGGGGGAAACGAAAAACTGTTTTTT.

V is TRBV7-2 and J is TRBJ1-2; D remains unclear. V shed 0 bases and J shed 8 bases, with 7 bases lying between them. This CDR3 has 12 residues. CDR1 and CDR2 (germline): SGHTA, FQGNSA. The CDR3 DNA reads as TGTGCCAGCAGCTTAGCCCTCGGCGGCTACACCTTC. It is translated as CASSLALGGYTF. The full variable domain, in which reference TRBV7-2 and TRBJ1-2 provide the parts outside the CDR3, is GAGVSQSPSNKVTEKGKDVELRCDPISGHTALYWYRQSLGQGLEFLIYFQGNSAPDKSGLPSDRFSAERTGGSVSTLTIQRTQQEDSAVYLCASSLALGGYTFGSGTRLTVV.

This chain connects TRBV5-4 to TRBJ2-7, with D possibly being TRBD2 (5 bases). Germline-derived CDR1 and CDR2 are SGHNT and YYREEE (reference sequence). Deletions cut 0 bases from V and 3 bases from J, with 13 bases between. The CDR3 sequence is 15 residues long. The CDR3 here is CASSLGGSFRYEQYF. CDR3 in DNA: TGTGCCAGCAGCTTGGGTGGGAGTTTTCGCTACGAGCAGTACTTC.

The chain carries TRBV11-2 and TRBJ2-7; D gene unclear. Germline V gene data show CDR1 as SGHAT and CDR2 as FQNNGV. The ends were cut back, 3 bases at V and 2 bases at J, with 14 bases in the middle. CDR3 size: 15 residues. CDR3 bases: TGTGCCAGCAGCTTGGCGGACGGGTTCGCCTACGAGCAGTACTTC. Encoded protein: CASSLADGFAYEQYF. Based on the CDR3 plus reference TRBV11-2 and TRBJ2-7, the full variable domain is EAGVAQSPRYKIIEKRQSVAFWCNPISGHATLYWYQQILGQGPKLLIQFQNNGVVDDSQLPKDRFSAERLKGVDSTLKIQPAKLEDSAVYLCASSLADGFAYEQYFGPGTRLTVT.